A single sample is the source of the 8 T cell receptor beta chains below, sequenced in a study of cytomegalovirus exposure and HLA in healthy donors. PCR primers comprised 60 Vbeta and 13 Jbeta primers. Generated by immunoSEQ multiplex PCR, the TCRdb table keeps only in-frame clones and is missing some. The sample totals under 200,000 clones. The source material was PBMCs. All receptors come from a man younger than 40 in good health and CMV-seronegative.

CDR3 loop: CASSYPRGGGNTEAFF. CDR3 in DNA: TGTGCCAGCAGCTATCCCCGGGGGGGAGGAAACACTGAAGCTTTCTTT. V usage is TRBV7-9 and J usage is TRBJ1-1; D is possibly TRBD1 (5 bases). CDR1 and CDR2 from the germline V gene are SEHNR and FQNEAQ (reference sequence). Trimming took 4 bases from V and 2 from J, leaving 17 bases between them. The CDR3 totals 16 residues.

This chain links TRBV28 with TRBJ1-3; 7 nucleotides match TRBD1. The CDR3 spans 17 residues. In germline, CDR1 is MDHEN, CDR2 SYDVKM. The ends lost 4 bases at V and 0 bases at J; junction bases unmatched: 9. The chain's CDR3 is CASSSAATGSSGNTIYF. The CDR3 DNA is TGTGCCAGCAGTTCCGCCGCGACAGGGAGCTCTGGAAACACCATATATTTT. The variable domain in full, completed from reference TRBV28 and TRBJ1-3, reads DVKVTQSSRYLVKRTGEKVFLECVQDMDHENMFWYRQDPGLGLRLIYFSYDVKMKEKGDIPEGYSVSREKKERFSLILESASTNQTSMYLCASSSAATGSSGNTIYFGEGSWLTVV.

The chain is built from TRBV6-6 and TRBJ1-1; perhaps TRBD1 as D (6 bases). This CDR3 has 14 residues. Germline V gives CDR1 MNHNY, CDR2 SVGAGI (reference sequence). The V end lost 4 bases, the J end lost 5 bases, and 14 bases lay between the germline ends. DNA for the CDR3: TGTGCCAGCAGTTCCGCACAGGGCGGAACTGAAGCTTTCTTT. Amino acids: CASSSAQGGTEAFF.

The chain combines TRBV7-9 with TRBJ1-2; D gene ambiguous. The CDR3 contains 14 residues. Germline values: CDR1 SEHNR, CDR2 FQNEAQ (reference sequence). Trimming removed 4 bases from V and 8 bases from J, with 17 bases in between. In nucleotides, the CDR3 is TGTGCCAGCAGCTCACTCTCCGGCGGGGAGGGCTACACCTTC. This translates into CASSSLSGGEGYTF.

This rearrangement joins TRBV7-6 to TRBJ2-1; 10 nucleotides align to TRBD2. CDR1 and CDR2 (germline): SGHVS, FNYEAQ. The CDR3 spans 16 residues. The V gene end was trimmed by 5 bases and the J gene end by 2 bases; junction bases not matched to a gene: 6. CDR3 sequence: CASSVSGRATYNEQFF. CDR3 sequence (DNA): TGTGCCAGCAGCGTCAGCGGGAGGGCCACCTACAATGAGCAGTTCTTC.

CDR3 DNA: TGTGCCAGTAGTATCCAGGGCCGGAACAATCAGCCCCAGCATTTT. Protein product: CASSIQGRNNQPQHF. V and J are TRBV19 and TRBJ1-5; maybe TRBD1 (5 bases). V lost 3 bases and J 3 bases, leaving 12 bases between the germline ends. This CDR3 contains 15 residues. The V gene's germline CDR1 is LNHDA and CDR2 SQIVND (reference sequence).

The chain couples TRBV5-4 to TRBJ2-2, with 15 positions matching TRBD2. Germline CDR1 reads SGHNT; CDR2 reads YYREEE (reference sequence). Trimming took 2 bases from V and 6 from J; bases not matched to a gene: 8. The CDR3 length is 18 residues. Here the CDR3 reads CASSLDFGLAGGSGELFF. CDR3 nucleotides: TGTGCCAGCAGCTTAGACTTCGGACTAGCGGGAGGGTCCGGGGAGCTGTTTTTT.

V and J are TRBV7-8 and TRBJ2-3, with D perhaps TRBD2 (6 bases). The germline V and J ends were trimmed by 9 bases and 2 bases, with 12 bases remaining between them. CDR1 and CDR2 (germline): SGHVS, FQNEAQ. The length of the CDR3 is 13 residues. CDR3 nucleotides: TGTGCCAGTGGGACTCGTAACACAGATACGCAGTATTTT. This translates into CASGTRNTDTQYF.